One and the same sample provided the 11 T cell receptor beta chains below, sequenced in a study of blood T cells in healthy people across ages. A second about 6 to 11 cycle PCR used barcoded and J-beta primers. TCRdb recomputed calls from the 5' RACE reads with MiXCR, one row per CDR3 protein. There are around 400,000 distinct CDR3 sequences in the sample; 52% occur only once, and about 54% lies in the top ten. Input material: blood. These receptors were taken from a man aged 55 to 70 in good health.

CDR3 DNA: TGTGCCACTCAGGACCCAGGGGGGACAGATACGCAGTATTTT. It translates to CATQDPGGTDTQYF. The V gene is TRBV24-1, the J gene TRBJ2-3; tentatively, D is TRBD1 (7 bases). Trimming stripped 10 bases from V and 3 bases from J, with 16 bases between. The CDR3 is 14 residues long. Germline V gives CDR1 KGHDR, CDR2 SFDVKD.

V usage is TRBV10-3 and J usage is TRBJ2-7; weak D call: TRBD1 (5 bases). This CDR3 spans 18 amino acids. Trimming took off 0 bases at V and 3 bases at J, with 21 bases between the two ends. Germline-derived CDR1 and CDR2 are ENHRY and SYGVKD. Here the CDR3 reads CAISESLGRTRENYEQYF. In DNA, the CDR3 is TGTGCCATCAGTGAGTCGCTGGGTCGGACAAGAGAAAACTACGAGCAGTACTTC.

The chain couples TRBV7-2 to TRBJ2-1; 8 bases match TRBD2. The germline CDR1 and CDR2 sequences are SGHTA and FQGNSA. Trimming removed 5 bases from V and 8 bases from J; junction bases left unmatched: 17. The CDR3 runs 17 residues. For the CDR3, the DNA is TGTGCCAGCAGCCGACTGGCCGCGCGGGAGGCCATCGATGAGCAGTTCTTC. Its translation: CASSRLAAREAIDEQFF.

The chain recombines TRBV12-3 or TRBV12-4 with TRBJ1-3; D is unresolved. This CDR3 has 17 residues. Trimming shortened V by 1 base and J by 1 base, and 14 bases separated the two germline ends. CDR3 coding DNA: TGTGCCAGCAGTTTAGTCCTGGGCCCTGGGTCTGGAAACACCATATATTTT. This codes for CASSLVLGPGSGNTIYF.

This clonotype was detected many times. The rearrangement joins TRBV29-1 to TRBJ2-1; 7 nucleotides line up with TRBD1. The length of the CDR3 is 13 residues. With 6 bases clipped from V and 4 bases from J, the junction kept 6 bases outside the gene matches. The germline CDR1 and CDR2 sequences are SQVTM and ANQGSEA. As DNA, the CDR3 is TGCAGCGTGAGCTCGACAGGGTACAATGAGCAGTTCTTC. Amino acid sequence: CSVSSTGYNEQFF.

The V call is TRBV15, the J call TRBJ1-1; D call uncertain. This CDR3 is 13 amino acids long. The V gene lost 5 bases and the J gene lost 5 bases, with 12 bases spanning the gap. CDR1 and CDR2 from the germline V gene are LNHNV and YYDKDF (reference sequence). CDR3 bases: TGTGCCACCAGCTTAGAGCGTCGAACTGAAGCTTTCTTT. Amino acid sequence: CATSLERRTEAFF.

This clonotype was detected only once. The chain employs TRBV6-5 and TRBJ1-4; 7 nucleotides match TRBD1. The J segment lost 2 bases and the V segment lost 5 bases, leaving 8 bases of the junction unmatched. Germline CDR1 MNHEY, CDR2 SVGAGI. This CDR3 is 16 amino acids long. The CDR3 spells CASSTFYRGTNEKLFF. Written as DNA, the CDR3 is TGTGCCAGCAGTACGTTCTACAGGGGCACTAATGAAAAACTGTTTTTT.

The sample holds many counts of this clonotype. The gene calls are TRBV7-9 and TRBJ2-3; tentative D call: TRBD1 (6 bases). The CDR3 sequence is 11 residues long. Germline loops: CDR1 SEHNR, CDR2 FQNEAQ (reference sequence). V dropped 11 bases and J dropped 7 bases, with 13 bases sitting between them. Here the CDR3 reads CAGAGVNTQYF. For the CDR3, the DNA is TGTGCCGGGGCAGGGGTTAATACGCAGTATTTT.

This clonotype was detected a few times. A much larger clone is a single base away; this may be a read error. The chain combines TRBV27 with TRBJ2-1; 12 nucleotides line up with TRBD1. Germline V gene lookup returns CDR1 MNHEY and CDR2 SMNVEV (reference sequence). After removal of 6 bases from V and 15 bases from J, the junction contained 12 bases not matched to a gene. This CDR3 has 14 amino acids. The CDR3 nucleotides read TGTGCCAGCAGGGCAGGTCCGGGACAGGGGGCGGTGTTCTTC. It is translated as CASRAGPGQGAVFF.

The CDR3 loop is CASSPGLVEQYF. In DNA form, the CDR3 reads TGTGCCAGCAGTCCAGGACTAGTCGAGCAGTACTTC. The rearrangement uses TRBV6-6 and TRBJ2-5; 7 nucleotides line up with TRBD2. The assigned J gene may be wrong: the sequence end matches TRBJ2-7 better. CDR1 and CDR2 from the germline V gene are MNHNY and SVGAGI (reference sequence). This CDR3 has 12 amino acids.

The rearrangement joins TRBV20-1 to TRBJ2-7; a weak D match, TRBD2 (6 bases). The germline V gene has CDR1 DFQATT and CDR2 SNEGSKA (reference sequence). Trimming removed 2 bases at V and 4 bases at J, with 18 bases between. The CDR3 totals 15 residues. DNA for the CDR3: TGCAGTGCTAGACGTAGCGGTCTCAGGACTTACGAGCAGTACTTC. Amino acids: CSARRSGLRTYEQYF.